The sequence of this TCR beta chain was determined in a study of OX40 agonist ivuxolimab in advanced cancers. For the study at large: Ivuxolimab, an antibody acting as an agonist of OX40 (CD134), was used to treat patients. There were three patients with partial responses, one having hepatocellular carcinoma and two cutaneous melanoma. Ivuxolimab doses were 0.01, 0.1, 0.3, 1.5, 3 or 10 mg/kg every 2 weeks.

The assay was immunoSEQ multiplex PCR, and TCRdb's table has in-frame clones only and misses some. The data show 65,000 to 95,000 clones, with almost 90% seen just once and about 0.72% held by the top ten. Trimming removed 4 bases from V and 4 bases from J, with 10 bases in between. CDR1 SGHRS and CDR2 YFSETQ come from the germline V gene. The CDR3 is 13 amino acids. The V and J genes are TRBV5-1 and TRBJ2-3, with TRBD2 as a possible D gene (5 bases). The source is an adult with an advanced solid tumor such as melanoma, head and neck, liver or kidney cancer. The sequencing here drew on CD4+ or CD8+ T cells sorted from blood, taken in a trial of the OX40 agonist ivuxolimab. The CDR3 loop reads CASSRGSADTQYF. The CDR3 DNA reads TGCGCCAGCAGCCGAGGGAGCGCAGATACGCAGTATTTT.